The sequence of this TCR beta chain was determined in a study of cytomegalovirus exposure and HLA in healthy donors. Study outcomes and limitations: CMV serostatus alone was available as immune exposure information. HLA restriction was apparent for most CMV-associated TCR beta chains in a later analysis. Per a later analysis, HLA-associated TCR beta chains showed more clonal expansion than other, equally common TCR beta chains.

This clone was counted between two and nine times. Its antigen is not known. This PCR relied on a set of 60 Vbeta primers and 13 Jbeta primers. Authors' data handling: A follow-up analysis tallied 60 million to 85 million unique TCR beta chains, approximately 10 million shared. Assay: immunoSEQ multiplex PCR; the TCRdb copy retains only in-frame clones and omits some. That table furnishes V, J and clone size, whereas the DNA furnished D and trimming. The sample lists roughly 200,000 clones, roughly 88% seen once, with about 0.77% in the top ten. The V end lost 1 base, the J end lost 6 bases, and 12 bases lay between the germline ends. The CDR3 is 13 residues long. Germline V CDR1 and CDR2: GTSNPN, SVGIG (reference sequence).

The clonotype comes from a boy aged 2-9 years in good health and CMV-seronegative. The V and J genes are TRBV30 and TRBJ1-1, with unresolved D. Sequencing used PBMCs. The CDR3 protein is CAWSEVAQAEAFF. The CDR3 region has the DNA TGTGCCTGGAGTGAGGTTGCGCAGGCTGAAGCTTTCTTT.